A selection of T cell receptor beta chains follows, all from one sample in a study of OX40 agonist ivuxolimab in advanced cancers. Some clones are missing from TCRdb's copy, which holds only in-frame ones; the method was immunoSEQ multiplex PCR. This sample carries roughly 45,000 clones, around 85% of them seen once, and the ten largest clones take about 20%. The sequences come from CD4+ or CD8+ T cells sorted from blood, collected in a trial of the OX40 agonist ivuxolimab. All receptors derive from an adult with an advanced solid tumor such as melanoma, head and neck, liver or kidney cancer. CDR3s include the opening cysteine and the closing phenylalanine or tryptophan. Fields, in order: J gene, V gene, D gene, clone size, CDR3 protein, CDR3 DNA. The D gene is left open where the match is weak. The size entry is marked missing in some rows and otherwise reads once, few, many or a size class.

J gene: TRBJ2-7
V gene: TRBV6-5
D gene: NA
clone size: NA
CDR3 protein: CASSYSKGNYEQYF
CDR3 DNA: TGTGCCAGCAGTTACTCGAAGGGAAACTACGAGCAGTACTTC

J gene: TRBJ2-1
V gene: TRBV7-6
D gene: TRBD2
clone size: NA
CDR3 protein: CASSHGTSGGTVYNEQFF
CDR3 DNA: TGTGCCAGCAGCCACGGGACTAGCGGGGGGACTGTATACAATGAGCAGTTCTTC

J gene: TRBJ2-5
V gene: TRBV4-1
D gene: NA
clone size: NA
CDR3 protein: CASSPQGGTQYF
CDR3 DNA: TGCGCCAGCAGCCCCCAGGGGGGGACCCAGTACTTC

J gene: TRBJ1-1
V gene: TRBV2
D gene: TRBD1
clone size: NA
CDR3 protein: CASRARGQRTEAFF
CDR3 DNA: TGTGCCAGCAGGGCGAGGGGGCAGCGCACTGAAGCTTTCTTT

J gene: TRBJ1-3
V gene: TRBV14
D gene: TRBD1
clone size: NA
CDR3 protein: CASSPGTAGNTIYF
CDR3 DNA: TGTGCCAGCAGCCCAGGGACAGCTGGAAACACCATATATTTT

J gene: TRBJ2-7
V gene: TRBV6-6
D gene: NA
clone size: NA
CDR3 protein: CASTPGQTGHEQYF
CDR3 DNA: TGTGCCAGCACCCCCGGACAGACGGGCCACGAGCAGTACTTC

J gene: TRBJ2-1
V gene: TRBV11-1
D gene: NA
clone size: medium-sized
CDR3 protein: CASSLANSGPNEQFF
CDR3 DNA: TGTGCCAGCAGCTTAGCTAACTCCGGACCCAATGAGCAGTTCTTC

J gene: TRBJ2-5
V gene: TRBV11-2
D gene: TRBD1
clone size: NA
CDR3 protein: CASSSLRQGPIGTQYF
CDR3 DNA: TGTGCCAGCAGCTCTCTTAGACAGGGTCCCATAGGGACCCAGTACTTC

J gene: TRBJ2-1
V gene: TRBV19
D gene: TRBD2
clone size: NA
CDR3 protein: CASSRGGTSVLPYNEQFF
CDR3 DNA: TGTGCCAGTAGTAGAGGGGGGACTAGCGTACTACCTTACAATGAGCAGTTCTTC

J gene: TRBJ2-3
V gene: TRBV2
D gene: TRBD1
clone size: NA
CDR3 protein: CASSGTGVTDTQYF
CDR3 DNA: TGTGCCAGCAGTGGGACAGGGGTCACAGATACGCAGTATTTT

J gene: TRBJ2-7
V gene: TRBV19
D gene: NA
clone size: NA
CDR3 protein: CASSFDSSYEQYF
CDR3 DNA: TGTGCCAGTAGCTTTGACAGCTCCTACGAGCAGTACTTC

J gene: TRBJ1-5
V gene: TRBV10-3
D gene: TRBD1
clone size: NA
CDR3 protein: CASSTGDSNQPQHF
CDR3 DNA: TGTGCCAGCAGCACAGGGGATAGCAATCAGCCCCAGCATTTT

J gene: TRBJ1-5
V gene: TRBV28
D gene: NA
clone size: NA
CDR3 protein: CASSTSFRFEIEQLSNQPQHF
CDR3 DNA: TGTGCCAGCAGCACCAGTTTTCGGTTTGAGATCGAACAGCTGAGCAATCAGCCCCAGCATTTT

J gene: TRBJ1-1
V gene: TRBV2
D gene: NA
clone size: NA
CDR3 protein: CASSEVGGFTEAFF
CDR3 DNA: TGTGCCAGCAGTGAAGTTGGGGGCTTCACTGAAGCTTTCTTT

J gene: TRBJ1-1
V gene: TRBV27
D gene: NA
clone size: NA
CDR3 protein: CASSLGPLNTEAFF
CDR3 DNA: TGTGCCAGCAGTTTAGGACCACTGAACACTGAAGCTTTCTTT